This entry lists 7 T cell receptor beta chains sequenced from one sample in a study of beta chain features in type 1 diabetes. Their antigen targets remain unknown. The authors reverse transcribed all of the isolated RNA, so sequencing captured expressed TCRB transcripts. The method was immunoSEQ multiplex PCR; TCRdb's version includes in-frame clones alone and lacks a portion of them. The data hold hundreds of thousands of clones, with over 11% observed a single time. Findings and limits, study-wide: For Type 1 diabetes patients, all four CD4+ subsets carried TCRB CDR3s that were moderately but significantly shorter.

Input material: naive CD4+ T cells from blood. The receptor source for this set is a man aged 18 to 30 with type 1 diabetes.

Details on this clone: The identical CDR3 is also encoded by other nucleotide sequences in the sample. The chain employs TRBV4-2 and TRBJ2-7, with D unresolved. The CDR3 spans 13 residues. In germline, CDR1 is LGHNA, CDR2 YNFKEQ. Trimming shortened V by 0 bases and J by 3 bases, and 6 bases separated the two germline ends. CDR3 nucleotide sequence: TGTGCCAGCAGCCAAGATAGGGTCTACGAGCAGTACTTC. As protein: CASSQDRVYEQYF.

This clone came up a few times. The CDR3 nucleotides are TGTGCCAGCTCACCGGACAGGGTGGGAAATGAGCAGTTCTTC. It yields the protein CASSPDRVGNEQFF. J is TRBJ2-1 and V is TRBV18; 8 nucleotides line up with TRBD1. The CDR3 consists of 14 residues. In germline, CDR1 is KGHSH, CDR2 LQKENI. V shed 3 bases, J shed 7 bases, and the junction held 5 bases outside the gene matches.

The CDR3 sequence is CASSPKSTDTQYF. DNA of the CDR3: TGTGCCAGCAGCCCCAAGTCCACAGATACGCAGTATTTT. The chain employs TRBV7-9 and TRBJ2-3; D is unresolved. The ends were cut back, 5 bases at V and 2 bases at J, with 8 bases in the middle. The CDR3 totals 13 residues. Germline loops: CDR1 SEHNR, CDR2 FQNEAQ (reference sequence).

CDR3 nucleotide sequence: TGTGCCACCAGCAGAGACCGGTATGAGCAGTTCTTC. It encodes CATSRDRYEQFF. The chain recombines TRBV15 with TRBJ2-1; D ambiguous. The CDR3 totals 12 residues. V dropped 0 bases and J dropped 8 bases, with 5 bases sitting between them. The germline gives CDR1 LNHNV, CDR2 YYDKDF (reference sequence).

The chain couples TRBV29-1 to TRBJ2-6, with D possibly matching TRBD1 (8 bases). Germline assignment: CDR1 SQVTM and CDR2 ANQGSEA. The CDR3 contains 16 residues. With 5 bases removed from V and 2 bases from J, the gap between germline ends came to 16 bases. This CDR3 is CSVSRTGRAGANVLTF. DNA for the CDR3: TGCAGCGTTTCCCGGACAGGGAGGGCTGGGGCCAACGTCCTGACTTTC.

The chain couples TRBV29-1 to TRBJ1-4, with D uncertain. The V and J ends lost 6 bases and 2 bases respectively, with 16 bases between them. The CDR3 is made up of 15 amino acids. Per germline, CDR1 SQVTM and CDR2 ANQGSEA. This CDR3 reads CSVRLAVRTNEKLFF. The CDR3 nucleotides are TGCAGCGTCCGCCTAGCGGTCAGGACTAATGAAAAACTGTTTTTT.

The V call is TRBV28, the J call TRBJ2-6; 7 positions match TRBD2. V trimming: 7 bases; J trimming: 1 base; junction bases outside the gene matches: 7. The germline V gene encodes CDR1 MDHEN and CDR2 SYDVKM. This CDR3 is 16 amino acids long. This CDR3 is CASKGGTWSGANVLTF. CDR3 sequence (DNA): TGTGCCAGCAAGGGAGGGACCTGGTCTGGGGCCAACGTCCTGACTTTC.